These 5 T cell receptor beta chains share one sample of origin, sequenced in a study of T cells in Graves' hyperthyroidism and ophthalmopathy (dated by TCRdb to about 2019). Library preparation was by multiplex PCR. TCRdb records Illumina HiSeq 2000 as the sequencer. The TCR beta CDR3 regions were amplified from the RNA transcripts. The first round of RT-PCR for the TCR CDR3 was performed with the HTBI primer set and the Qiagen OneStep RT-PCR kit. Starting from the raw public reads, TCRdb applied fastp trimming at Q25, assembled clones with MiXCR and retained in-frame beta chains. All rows with the same CDR3 protein become a single entry with the most common DNA and genes. The sample has about 480,000 distinct CDR3 sequences on record, 20% to 25% of them singletons. The ten biggest clones cover 49% of the sample. Input material: blood. Receptors originate from a woman in her sixties or seventies with Graves' ophthalmopathy.

This clonotype was observed many times. The gene calls are TRBV7-8 and TRBJ2-7; D is perhaps TRBD2 (5 bases). V gave up 1 base and J gave up 3 bases, with 7 bases separating them. The CDR3 contains 13 residues. Looked up from germline, CDR1 is SGHVS and CDR2 is FQNEAQ. The CDR3 nucleotides read TGTGCCAGCAGCTTAGATAGCGTCTACGAGCAGTACTTC. Its translation is CASSLDSVYEQYF.

In this sample, this clonotype turned up once. The chain uses TRBV3-1 and TRBJ1-6; unclear D gene. The V and J ends lost 1 base and 9 bases respectively, with 13 bases between them. CDR1 LGHDT and CDR2 YNNKEL come from the germline V gene (reference sequence). This CDR3 is built from 15 residues. In DNA form, the CDR3 reads TGTGCCAGCAGCCAAGCGGCTTGGCGGAGTTCACCCCTCCACTTT. This sequence encodes CASSQAAWRSSPLHF.

The V gene is TRBV7-2, the J gene TRBJ2-4; 10 bases are a match to TRBD1. Unmatched junction bases numbered 14, after V lost 5 bases and J lost 13 bases. Germline V gene data show CDR1 as SGHTA and CDR2 as FQGNSA. The CDR3 sequence is 15 residues long. The CDR3 coding sequence is TGTGCCAGCAGCCCCCCGGGACAGGGGAGGGAAGGACAGTACTTC. Encoded protein: CASSPPGQGREGQYF.

The table lists this clonotype with a count of one. The rearrangement joins TRBV14 to TRBJ2-6; D unresolved. CDR1 SGHDN and CDR2 FVKESK come from the germline V gene. CDR3 length: 13 amino acids. V lost 10 bases and J 0 bases, leaving 7 bases between the germline ends. The CDR3: CAIAVSGANVLTF. The CDR3 coding sequence is TGTGCCATTGCAGTCTCTGGGGCCAACGTCCTGACTTTC.

The sample holds many counts of this clonotype. The chain is built from TRBV7-8 and TRBJ2-5, with 7 bases fitting TRBD1. The length of the CDR3 is 15 residues. V trimming: 2 bases; J trimming: 5 bases; junction bases outside the gene matches: 8. Germline V lookup: CDR1 SGHVS, CDR2 FQNEAQ. CDR3 in amino acids: CASSLRTGPVETQYF. In DNA, the CDR3 is TGTGCCAGCAGCTTAAGGACAGGCCCCGTTGAGACCCAGTACTTC. The full variable domain, its missing parts supplied by reference TRBV7-8 and TRBJ2-5, is GAGVSQSPRYKVAKRGQDVALRCDPISGHVSLFWYQQALGQGPEFLTYFQNEAQLDKSGLPSDRFFAERPEGSVSTLKIQRTQQEDSAVYLCASSLRTGPVETQYFGPGTRLLVL.